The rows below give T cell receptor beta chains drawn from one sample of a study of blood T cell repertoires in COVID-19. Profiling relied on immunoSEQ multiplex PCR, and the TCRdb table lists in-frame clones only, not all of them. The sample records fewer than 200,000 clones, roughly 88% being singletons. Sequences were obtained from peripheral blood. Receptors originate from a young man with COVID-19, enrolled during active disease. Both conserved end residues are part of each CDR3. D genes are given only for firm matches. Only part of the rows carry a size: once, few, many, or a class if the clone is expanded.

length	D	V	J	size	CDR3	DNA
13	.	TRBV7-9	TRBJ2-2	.	CASSTGVTGELFF	TGTGCCAGCAGCACCGGGGTTACCGGGGAGCTGTTTTTT
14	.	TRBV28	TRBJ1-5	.	CASSLPRRNQPQHF	TGTGCCAGCAGTTTACCCAGGAGGAATCAGCCCCAGCATTTT
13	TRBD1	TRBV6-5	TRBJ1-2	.	CASSRGQNYGYTF	TGTGCCAGCAGTAGGGGGCAAAACTATGGCTACACCTTC
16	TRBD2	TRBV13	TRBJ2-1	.	CASSLGTGTSGREQFF	TGTGCCAGCAGCTTAGGTACGGGGACTAGCGGGAGGGAACAGTTCTTC
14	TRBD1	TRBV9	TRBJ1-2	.	CASSQRDRAYGYTF	TGTGCCAGCAGCCAACGGGACAGGGCCTATGGCTACACCTTC
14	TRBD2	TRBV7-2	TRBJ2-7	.	CASSLTGRGYEQYF	TGTGCCAGCAGCTTAACCGGGAGGGGGTACGAGCAGTACTTC
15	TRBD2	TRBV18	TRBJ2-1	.	CASSPGVAGYNEQFF	TGTGCCAGCTCACCCGGGGTAGCGGGTTACAATGAGCAGTTCTTC
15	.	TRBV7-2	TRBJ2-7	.	CASSFYVAGTYEQYF	TGTGCCAGCAGCTTCTACGTAGCAGGGACCTACGAGCAGTACTTC
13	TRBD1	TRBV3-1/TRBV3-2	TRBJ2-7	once	CASRPTGSYEQYF	TGTGCCAGCAGACCGACAGGGTCCTACGAGCAGTACTTC
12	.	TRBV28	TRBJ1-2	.	CASRDPSQGNTF	TGTGCCAGCAGAGATCCTTCACAGGGAAACACCTTC
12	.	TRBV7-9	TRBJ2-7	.	CASSELVYEQYF	TGTGCCAGCAGCGAATTAGTATACGAGCAGTACTTC
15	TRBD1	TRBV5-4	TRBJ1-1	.	CASSFPGTGGTEAFF	TGTGCCAGCAGCTTCCCCGGGACAGGGGGCACTGAAGCTTTCTTT
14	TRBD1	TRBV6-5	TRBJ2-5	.	CASRWGQIQETQYF	TGTGCCAGCAGATGGGGACAGATCCAAGAGACCCAGTACTTC
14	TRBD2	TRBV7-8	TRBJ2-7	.	CASSLGVAGGEQYF	TGTGCCAGCAGCTTAGGGGTAGCGGGAGGCGAGCAGTACTTC
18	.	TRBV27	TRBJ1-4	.	CASSFVPWEGATNEKLFF	TGTGCCAGCAGTTTTGTACCGTGGGAGGGAGCAACTAATGAAAAACTGTTTTTT
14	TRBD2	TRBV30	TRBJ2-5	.	CACGLAGVGETQYF	TGTGCCTGCGGACTAGCGGGAGTTGGGGAGACCCAGTACTTC
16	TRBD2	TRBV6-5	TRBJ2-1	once	CASSYLRLAGGLEQFF	TGTGCCAGCAGTTACCTCCGACTAGCGGGAGGACTTGAGCAGTTCTTC
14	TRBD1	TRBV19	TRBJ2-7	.	CASSNRDRGYEQYF	TGTGCCAGTAGTAACCGGGACAGGGGCTACGAGCAGTACTTC
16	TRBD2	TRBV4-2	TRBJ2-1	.	CASSPPGLAGYNEQFF	TGTGCCAGCAGCCCACCGGGACTAGCGGGTTACAATGAGCAGTTCTTC
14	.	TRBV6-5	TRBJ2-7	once	CASSYYRGPYEQYF	TGTGCCAGCAGTTACTACCGTGGCCCCTACGAGCAGTACTTC
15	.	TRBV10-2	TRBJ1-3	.	CASSVQGVSGNTIYF	TGCGCCAGCAGTGTGCAGGGCGTCTCTGGAAACACCATATATTTT
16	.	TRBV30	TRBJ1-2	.	CAWSYVLKSRRYGYTF	TGTGCCTGGAGTTACGTGTTAAAATCTCGGCGGTATGGCTACACCTTC
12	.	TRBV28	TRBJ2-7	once	CASSLRLYEQYF	TGTGCCAGCAGTTTACGACTCTACGAGCAGTACTTC
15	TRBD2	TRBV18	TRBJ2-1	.	CASSPGSGSYNEQFF	TGTGCCAGCTCACCAGGGAGCGGGAGCTACAATGAGCAGTTCTTC
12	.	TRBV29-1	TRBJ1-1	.	CSVEGGQAEAFF	TGCAGCGTTGAGGGGGGGCAGGCTGAAGCTTTCTTT
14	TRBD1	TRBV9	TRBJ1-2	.	CASSQTGAGGGYTF	TGTGCCAGCAGCCAGACAGGGGCTGGTGGCGGCTACACCTTC